This T cell receptor beta chain was sequenced in a study of blood T cell repertoires in COVID-19. Using immunoSEQ multiplex PCR, the repertoire was profiled, and TCRdb retains in-frame clones only, with some absent. Of about 330,000 clones listed, 70% to 90% are singletons. This CDR3 comprises 16 residues. V was cut by 1 base and J by 5 bases, with 12 bases left in between. Germline loops: CDR1 MGHRA, CDR2 YSYEKL. The clonotype originates from a man aged 18 to 35 who had recovered from COVID-19. The sample was peripheral blood. This sequence joins TRBV4-1 and TRBJ1-6, with D possibly matching TRBD1 (6 bases). The CDR3 reads CASSQGGGGNNSPLHF. The CDR3 coding sequence is TGCGCCAGCAGCCAAGGCGGCGGGGGCAATAATTCACCCCTCCACTTT.